This T cell receptor beta chain was obtained from a study of beta chain features in type 1 diabetes. Study findings and constraints: When Type 1 diabetes patients were examined, their TCRB CDR3s proved moderately but significantly shorter in all four CD4+ subsets. HLA effects on TCRB rearrangement stayed unresolved here.

This clone was seen a few times. Its antigen is currently unknown. Germline CDR1 and CDR2: LNHDA and SQIVND (reference sequence). This CDR3 spans 15 amino acids. V lost 5 bases and J lost 5; bases outside the gene matches: 7. All of the isolated RNA was reverse transcribed, so expressed TCRB transcripts were sequenced. Only in-frame clones appear in the TCRdb table, and some are missing; sequencing was by immunoSEQ multiplex PCR. This table holds 400,000 or so clones, 10% to 15% found once. This receptor was obtained from a woman aged 18-29 years with type 1 diabetes. Material: naive CD4+ T cells from blood. The rearrangement uses TRBV19 and TRBJ1-5; TRBD1 agrees at 9 bases. CDR3 DNA: TGTGCCAGTAGTGGGCGGACAGGGGCTCATCAGCCCCAGCATTTT. Amino acid sequence: CASSGRTGAHQPQHF.